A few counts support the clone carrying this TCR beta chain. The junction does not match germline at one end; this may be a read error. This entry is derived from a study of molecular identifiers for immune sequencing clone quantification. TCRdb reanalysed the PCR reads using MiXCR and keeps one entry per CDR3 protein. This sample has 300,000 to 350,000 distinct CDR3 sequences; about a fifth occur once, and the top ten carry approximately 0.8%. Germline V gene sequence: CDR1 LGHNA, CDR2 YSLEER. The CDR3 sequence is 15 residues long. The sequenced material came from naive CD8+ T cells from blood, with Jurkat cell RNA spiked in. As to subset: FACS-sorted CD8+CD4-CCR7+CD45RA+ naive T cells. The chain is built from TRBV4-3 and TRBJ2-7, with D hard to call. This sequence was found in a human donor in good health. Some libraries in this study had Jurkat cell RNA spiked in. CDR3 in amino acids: CASCQGRAGSYEQYF. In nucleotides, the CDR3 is TGCGCCAGCTGCCAAGGTCGGGCCGGCTCCTACGAGCAGTACTTC.